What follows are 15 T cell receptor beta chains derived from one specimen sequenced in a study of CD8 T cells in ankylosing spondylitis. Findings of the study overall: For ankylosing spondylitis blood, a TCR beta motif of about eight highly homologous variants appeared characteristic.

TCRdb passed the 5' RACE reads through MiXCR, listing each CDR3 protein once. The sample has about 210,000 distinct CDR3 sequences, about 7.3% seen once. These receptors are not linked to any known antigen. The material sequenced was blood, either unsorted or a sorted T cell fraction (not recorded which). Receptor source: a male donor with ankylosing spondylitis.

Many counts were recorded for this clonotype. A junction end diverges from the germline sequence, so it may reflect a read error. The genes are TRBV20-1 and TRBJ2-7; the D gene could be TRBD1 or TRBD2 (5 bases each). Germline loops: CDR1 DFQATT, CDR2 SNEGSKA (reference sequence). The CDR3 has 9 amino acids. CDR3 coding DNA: TGCAGTGCCCCCGGGGCCTTGAACTTC. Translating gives CSAPGALNF.

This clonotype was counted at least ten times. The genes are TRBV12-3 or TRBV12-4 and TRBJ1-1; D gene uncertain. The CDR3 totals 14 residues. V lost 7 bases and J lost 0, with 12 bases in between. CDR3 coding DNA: TGTGCCAGCACCCGGACGGGCTTGAACACTGAAGCTTTCTTT. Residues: CASTRTGLNTEAFF.

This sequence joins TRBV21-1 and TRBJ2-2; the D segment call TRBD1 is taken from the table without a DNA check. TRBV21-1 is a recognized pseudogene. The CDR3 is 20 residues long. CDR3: CASSKGQGARGSVNTGELFF. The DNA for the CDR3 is TGTGCCAGCAGCAAAGGCCAGGGGGCGCGGGGTAGCGTAAACACCGGGGAGCTGTTTTTT.

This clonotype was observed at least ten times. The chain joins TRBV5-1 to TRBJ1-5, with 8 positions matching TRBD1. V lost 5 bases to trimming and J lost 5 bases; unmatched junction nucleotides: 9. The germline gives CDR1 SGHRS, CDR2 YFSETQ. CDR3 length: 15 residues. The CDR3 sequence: CASRVGQGADQPQHF. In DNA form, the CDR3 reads TGCGCCAGCAGGGTTGGACAGGGCGCTGATCAGCCCCAGCATTTT.

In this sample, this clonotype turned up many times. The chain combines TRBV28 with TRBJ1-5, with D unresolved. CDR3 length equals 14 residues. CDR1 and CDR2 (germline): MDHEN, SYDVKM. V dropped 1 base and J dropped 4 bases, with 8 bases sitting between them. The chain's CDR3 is CASSLSHTNQPQHF. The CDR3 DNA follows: TGTGCCAGCAGTTTATCTCACACTAATCAGCCCCAGCATTTT.

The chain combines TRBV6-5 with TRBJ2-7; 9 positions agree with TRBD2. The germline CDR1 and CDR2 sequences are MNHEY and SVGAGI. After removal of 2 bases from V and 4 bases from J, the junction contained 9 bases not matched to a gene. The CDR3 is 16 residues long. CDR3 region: CASSYGGSGSVYEQYF. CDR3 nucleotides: TGTGCCAGCAGTTACGGAGGTAGCGGGAGCGTATACGAGCAGTACTTC.

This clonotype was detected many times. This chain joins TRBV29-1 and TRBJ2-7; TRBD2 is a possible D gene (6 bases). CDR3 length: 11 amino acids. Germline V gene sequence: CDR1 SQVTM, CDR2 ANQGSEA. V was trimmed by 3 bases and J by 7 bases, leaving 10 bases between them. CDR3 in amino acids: CSVEFRGEQYF. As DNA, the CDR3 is TGCAGCGTTGAGTTTCGGGGGGAGCAGTACTTC.

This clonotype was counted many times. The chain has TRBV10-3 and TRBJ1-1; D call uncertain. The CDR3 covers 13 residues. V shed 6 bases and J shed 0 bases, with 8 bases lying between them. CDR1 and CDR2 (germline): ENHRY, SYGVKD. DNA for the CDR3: TGTGCCATCAGGCCCCCGATGAACACTGAAGCTTTCTTT. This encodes CAIRPPMNTEAFF.

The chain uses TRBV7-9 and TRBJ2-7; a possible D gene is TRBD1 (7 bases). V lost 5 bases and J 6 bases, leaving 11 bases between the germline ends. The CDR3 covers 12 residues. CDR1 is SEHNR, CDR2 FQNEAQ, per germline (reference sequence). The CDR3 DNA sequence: TGTGCCAGCAGCCTCAGGGGGGTCGAGCAGTACTTC. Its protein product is CASSLRGVEQYF.

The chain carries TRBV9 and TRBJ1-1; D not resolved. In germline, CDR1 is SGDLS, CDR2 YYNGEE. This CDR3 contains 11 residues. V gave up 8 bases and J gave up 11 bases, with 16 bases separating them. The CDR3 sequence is CASTRSGRAFF. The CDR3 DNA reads TGTGCCAGTACCAGGTCGGGGAGGGCTTTCTTT.

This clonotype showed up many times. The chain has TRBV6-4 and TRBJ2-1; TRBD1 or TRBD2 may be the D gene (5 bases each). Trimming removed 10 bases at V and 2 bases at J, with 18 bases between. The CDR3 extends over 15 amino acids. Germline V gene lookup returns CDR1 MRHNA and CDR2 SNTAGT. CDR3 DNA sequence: TGTGCCACGTCCGCCCGGGACGGCACCTACAATGAGCAGTTCTTC. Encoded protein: CATSARDGTYNEQFF.

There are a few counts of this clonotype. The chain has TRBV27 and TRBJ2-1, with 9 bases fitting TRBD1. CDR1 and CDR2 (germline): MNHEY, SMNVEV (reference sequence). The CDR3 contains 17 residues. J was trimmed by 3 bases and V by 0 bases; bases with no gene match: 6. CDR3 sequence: CASSLSTGGLFYNEQFF. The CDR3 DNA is TGTGCCAGCAGTTTATCCACAGGGGGCCTGTTCTACAATGAGCAGTTCTTC.

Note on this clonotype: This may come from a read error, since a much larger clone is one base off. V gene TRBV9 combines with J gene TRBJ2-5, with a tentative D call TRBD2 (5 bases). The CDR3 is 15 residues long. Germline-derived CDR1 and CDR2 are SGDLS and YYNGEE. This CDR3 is CASCVGLAVGETQYF. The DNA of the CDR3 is TGTGCCAGCTGCGTAGGCCTAGCAGTAGGAGAGACCCAGTACTTC.

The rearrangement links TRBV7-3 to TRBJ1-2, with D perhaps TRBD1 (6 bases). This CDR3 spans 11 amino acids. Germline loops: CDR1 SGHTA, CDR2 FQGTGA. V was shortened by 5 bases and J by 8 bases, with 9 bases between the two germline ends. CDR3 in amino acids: CASSGGQGYTF. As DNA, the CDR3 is TGTGCCAGCAGCGGAGGACAGGGCTACACCTTC. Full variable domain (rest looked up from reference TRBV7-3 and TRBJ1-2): GAGVSQTPSNKVTEKGKYVELRCDPISGHTALYWYRQSLGQGPEFLIYFQGTGAADDSGLPNDRFFAVRPEGSVSTLKIQRTERGDSAVYLCASSGGQGYTFGSGTRLTVV.

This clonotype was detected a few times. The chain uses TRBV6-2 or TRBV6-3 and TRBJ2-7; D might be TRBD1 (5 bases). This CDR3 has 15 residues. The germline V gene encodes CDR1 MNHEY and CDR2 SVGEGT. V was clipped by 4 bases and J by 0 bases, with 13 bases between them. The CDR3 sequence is CASSWSDRISYEQYF. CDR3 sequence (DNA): TGTGCCAGCAGTTGGAGCGACAGAATCTCCTACGAGCAGTACTTC.